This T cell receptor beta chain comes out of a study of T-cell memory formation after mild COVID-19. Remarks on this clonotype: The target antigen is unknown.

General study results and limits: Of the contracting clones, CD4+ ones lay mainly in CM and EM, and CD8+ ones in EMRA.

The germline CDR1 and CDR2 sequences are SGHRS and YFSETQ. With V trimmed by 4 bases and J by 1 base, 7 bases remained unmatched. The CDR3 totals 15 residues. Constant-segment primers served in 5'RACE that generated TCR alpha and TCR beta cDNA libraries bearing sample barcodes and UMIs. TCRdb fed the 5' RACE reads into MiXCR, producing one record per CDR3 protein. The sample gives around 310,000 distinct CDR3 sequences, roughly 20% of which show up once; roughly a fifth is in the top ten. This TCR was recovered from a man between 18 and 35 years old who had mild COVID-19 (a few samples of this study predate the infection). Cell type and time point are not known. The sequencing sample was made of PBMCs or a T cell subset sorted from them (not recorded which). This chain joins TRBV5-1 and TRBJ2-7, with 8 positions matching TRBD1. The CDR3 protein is CASSKDRGESYEQYF. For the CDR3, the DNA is TGCGCCAGCAGCAAAGACAGGGGCGAGTCCTACGAGCAGTACTTC.